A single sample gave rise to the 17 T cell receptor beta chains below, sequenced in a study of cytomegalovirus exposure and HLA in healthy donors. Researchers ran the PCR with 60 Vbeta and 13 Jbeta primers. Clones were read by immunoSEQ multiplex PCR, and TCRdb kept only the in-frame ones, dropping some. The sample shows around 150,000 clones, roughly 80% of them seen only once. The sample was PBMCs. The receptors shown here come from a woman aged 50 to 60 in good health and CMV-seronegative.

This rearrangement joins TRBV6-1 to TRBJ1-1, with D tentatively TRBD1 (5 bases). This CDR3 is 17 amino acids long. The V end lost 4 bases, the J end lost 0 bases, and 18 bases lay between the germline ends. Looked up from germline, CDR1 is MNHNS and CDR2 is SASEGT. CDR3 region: CASSARQSLGLNTEAFF. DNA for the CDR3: TGTGCCAGCAGTGCACGACAGTCCTTAGGGTTGAACACTGAAGCTTTCTTT.

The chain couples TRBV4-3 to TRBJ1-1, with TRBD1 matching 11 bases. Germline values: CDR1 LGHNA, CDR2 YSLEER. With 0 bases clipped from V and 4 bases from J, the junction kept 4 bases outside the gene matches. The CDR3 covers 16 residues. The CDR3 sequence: CASSQEEGQGGTEAFF. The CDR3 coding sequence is TGCGCCAGCAGCCAAGAGGAGGGACAGGGGGGCACTGAAGCTTTCTTT.

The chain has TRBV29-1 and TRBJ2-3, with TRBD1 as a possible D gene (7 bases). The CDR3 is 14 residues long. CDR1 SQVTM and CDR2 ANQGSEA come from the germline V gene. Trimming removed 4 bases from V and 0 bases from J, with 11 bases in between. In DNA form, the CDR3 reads TGCAGCGTTGGGGACAGCGGGAGCACAGATACGCAGTATTTT. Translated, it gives CSVGDSGSTDTQYF.

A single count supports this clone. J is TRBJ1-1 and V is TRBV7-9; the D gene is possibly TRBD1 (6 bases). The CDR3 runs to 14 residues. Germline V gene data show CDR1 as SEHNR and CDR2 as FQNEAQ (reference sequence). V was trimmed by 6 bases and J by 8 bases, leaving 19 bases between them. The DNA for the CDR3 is TGTGCCAGCAGTATCCTCCTACAGGGTATGGAAGCTTTCTTT. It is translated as CASSILLQGMEAFF.

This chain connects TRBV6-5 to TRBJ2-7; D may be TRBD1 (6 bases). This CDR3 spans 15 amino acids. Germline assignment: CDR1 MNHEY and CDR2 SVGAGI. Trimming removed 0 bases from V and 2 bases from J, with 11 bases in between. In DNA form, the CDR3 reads TGTGCCAGCAGTTACTCTAAGGGGGACACCTACGAGCAGTACTTC. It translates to CASSYSKGDTYEQYF.

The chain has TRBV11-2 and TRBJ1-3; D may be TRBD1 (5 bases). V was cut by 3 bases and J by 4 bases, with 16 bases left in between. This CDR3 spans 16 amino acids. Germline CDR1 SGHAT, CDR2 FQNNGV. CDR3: CASSFAGPGSGNTIYF. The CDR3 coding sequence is TGTGCCAGCAGCTTCGCGGGGCCAGGGTCGGGAAACACCATATATTTT.

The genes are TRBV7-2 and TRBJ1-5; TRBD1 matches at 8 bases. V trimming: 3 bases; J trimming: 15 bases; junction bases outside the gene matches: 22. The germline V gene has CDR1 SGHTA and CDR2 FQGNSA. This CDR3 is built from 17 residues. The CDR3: CASSFPVGQGPLQSLHF. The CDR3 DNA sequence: TGTGCCAGCAGCTTCCCCGTAGGACAGGGACCGCTACAATCGTTGCATTTT.

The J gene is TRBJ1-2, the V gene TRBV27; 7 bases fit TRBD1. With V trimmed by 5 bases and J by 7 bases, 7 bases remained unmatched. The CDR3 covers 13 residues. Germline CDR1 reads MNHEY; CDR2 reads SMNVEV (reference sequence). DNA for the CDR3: TGTGCCAGCAGTGCGACAGGGTGGGGTGGCTACACCTTC. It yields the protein CASSATGWGGYTF.

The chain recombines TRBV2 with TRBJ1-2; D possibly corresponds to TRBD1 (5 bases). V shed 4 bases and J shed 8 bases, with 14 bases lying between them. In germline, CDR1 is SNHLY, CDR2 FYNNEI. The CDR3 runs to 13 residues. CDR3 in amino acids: CASSVQGFEGYTF. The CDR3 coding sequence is TGTGCCAGCAGTGTTCAGGGTTTTGAGGGCTACACCTTC.

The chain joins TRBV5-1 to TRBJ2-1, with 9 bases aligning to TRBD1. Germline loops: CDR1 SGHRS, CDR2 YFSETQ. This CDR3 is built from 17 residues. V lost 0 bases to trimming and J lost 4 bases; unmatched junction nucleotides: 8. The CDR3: CASSLATGTGSYNEQFF. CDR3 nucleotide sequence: TGCGCCAGCAGCTTGGCTACCGGGACAGGGAGTTACAATGAGCAGTTCTTC.

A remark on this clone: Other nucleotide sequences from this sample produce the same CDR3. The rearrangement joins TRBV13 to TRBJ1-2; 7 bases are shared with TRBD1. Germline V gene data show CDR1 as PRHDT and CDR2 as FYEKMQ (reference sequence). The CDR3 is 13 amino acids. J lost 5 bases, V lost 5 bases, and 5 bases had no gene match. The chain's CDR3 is CASSADREYGYTF. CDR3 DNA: TGTGCCAGCAGCGCCGACAGGGAATATGGCTACACCTTC.

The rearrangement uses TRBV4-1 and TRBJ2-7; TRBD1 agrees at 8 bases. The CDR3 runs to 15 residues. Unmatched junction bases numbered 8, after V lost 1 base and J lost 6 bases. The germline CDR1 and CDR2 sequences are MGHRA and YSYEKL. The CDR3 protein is CASSQGRGRVSEQYF. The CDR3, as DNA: TGCGCCAGCAGCCAAGGCAGGGGGCGTGTCAGCGAGCAGTACTTC.

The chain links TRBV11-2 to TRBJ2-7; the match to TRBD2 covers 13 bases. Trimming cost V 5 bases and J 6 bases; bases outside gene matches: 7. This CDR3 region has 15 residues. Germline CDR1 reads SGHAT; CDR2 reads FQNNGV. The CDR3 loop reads CASSLGLAGVGEQYF. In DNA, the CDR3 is TGTGCCAGCAGCCTAGGACTAGCGGGGGTGGGCGAGCAGTACTTC.

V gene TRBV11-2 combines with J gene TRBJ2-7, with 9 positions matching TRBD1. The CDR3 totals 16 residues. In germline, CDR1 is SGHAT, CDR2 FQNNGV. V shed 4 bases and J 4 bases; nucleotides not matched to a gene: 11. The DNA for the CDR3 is TGTGCCAGCAGCTCATTAACGGGACAGGGTTCTTACGAGCAGTACTTC. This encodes CASSSLTGQGSYEQYF.

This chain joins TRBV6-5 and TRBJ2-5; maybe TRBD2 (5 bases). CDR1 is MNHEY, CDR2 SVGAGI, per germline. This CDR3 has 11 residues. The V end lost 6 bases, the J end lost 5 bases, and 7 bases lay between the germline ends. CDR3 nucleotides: TGTGCCAGCAGACGCGGGGAGACCCAGTACTTC. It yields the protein CASRRGETQYF.

In DNA, the CDR3 is TGTGCCAGCAGCTGGACAGGGGAAGCAGATACGCAGTATTTT. Encoded protein: CASSWTGEADTQYF. The chain joins TRBV7-8 to TRBJ2-3; 9 bases agree with TRBD1. The CDR3 consists of 14 residues. In germline, CDR1 is SGHVS, CDR2 FQNEAQ. V shed 4 bases, J shed 4 bases, and the junction held 3 bases outside the gene matches.

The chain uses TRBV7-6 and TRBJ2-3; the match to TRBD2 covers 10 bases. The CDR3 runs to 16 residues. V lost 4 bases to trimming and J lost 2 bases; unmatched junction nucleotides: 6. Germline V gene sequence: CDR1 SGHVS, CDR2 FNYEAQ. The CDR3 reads CASSSTSGKSTDTQYF. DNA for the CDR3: TGTGCCAGCAGCTCCACTAGCGGGAAATCCACAGATACGCAGTATTTT.